This T cell receptor (beta chain) was documented in a study of OX40 agonist ivuxolimab in advanced cancers. Clones were read by immunoSEQ multiplex PCR, and TCRdb kept only the in-frame ones, dropping some. The sample yields approximately 60,000 clones, around 84% seen once. This CDR3 comprises 13 residues. Germline CDR1 and CDR2: SGHNT and YYREEE (reference sequence). V was cut by 4 bases and J by 3 bases, with 10 bases left in between. The sequencing here drew on CD4+ or CD8+ T cells sorted from blood, taken in a trial of the OX40 agonist ivuxolimab. The sequence was collected from an adult with an advanced solid tumor such as melanoma, head and neck, liver or kidney cancer. This chain uses TRBV5-4 with TRBJ2-5; D not resolved. In nucleotides, the CDR3 is TGTGCCAGCAGCCAGAATAGGGAAGAGACCCAGTACTTC. It specifies CASSQNREETQYF.